This TCR beta chain was found in a study of cytomegalovirus exposure and HLA in healthy donors. About the study: Earlier, 110 million or so unique TCR beta sequences were recovered from some 200 million T cells by an analysis.

Primers included in the PCR were 60 Vbeta and 13 Jbeta primers. Data came from immunoSEQ multiplex PCR; TCRdb stores just in-frame clones and leaves some out. The table for this sample gives roughly 110,000 clones. Concerning this clone itself: Its antigen is undetermined.

There are 13 residues in the CDR3. The ends were cut back, 5 bases at V and 6 bases at J, with 11 bases in the middle. Germline V gives CDR1 LNHNV, CDR2 YYDKDF (reference sequence). Overall study results and limits: In vitro testing confirmed a few CMV-associated chains as specific for CMV antigens. Presence/absence analyses supposed approximately even sequencing depth among donors. Later genetic work tied a missense DCLRE1C variant to beta-chain V and J trimming.

Source material: PBMCs. V is TRBV15 and J is TRBJ1-5; a possible D gene is TRBD1 (6 bases). This sequence originates from a man aged 40-49 years in good health and CMV-seropositive. The CDR3 coding sequence is TGTGCCACCAGCCACAGGGTAATTCAGCCCCAGCATTTT. As protein: CATSHRVIQPQHF.